The 20 T cell receptor beta chains reported below all come from one sample, sequenced in a study of blood T cell repertoires in COVID-19. Repertoires were generated with immunoSEQ multiplex PCR, while TCRdb's copy carries only in-frame clones and drops some. The profile shows 190,000 or so clones, about 90% of them singletons. The sample taken for sequencing was peripheral blood. These receptors all come from a woman in her 70s with acute or convalescent COVID-19.

This chain connects TRBV14 to TRBJ1-4; 8 bases match TRBD1. The CDR3 length is 15 residues. CDR1 is SGHDN, CDR2 FVKESK, per germline. Trimming took 2 bases from V and 8 from J; bases not matched to a gene: 7. CDR3 nucleotides: TGTGCCAGCAGCCAAAGACAGGGGCTTAGCGAAAAACTGTTTTTT. This codes for CASSQRQGLSEKLFF.

This chain links TRBV6-5 with TRBJ2-7, with a possible D match to TRBD1 (6 bases). Per germline, CDR1 MNHEY and CDR2 SVGAGI. The CDR3 has 13 amino acids. V dropped 8 bases and J dropped 5 bases, with 16 bases sitting between them. The CDR3 protein is CASGFRAGDEQYF. The CDR3 DNA reads as TGTGCCAGCGGCTTTAGGGCAGGGGACGAGCAGTACTTC.

V usage is TRBV5-4 and J usage is TRBJ2-7, with 10 bases fitting TRBD1. The CDR3 loop spans 15 amino acids. Per the germline V gene, CDR1 is SGHNT and CDR2 is YYREEE (reference sequence). The ends lost 4 bases at V and 5 bases at J; junction bases unmatched: 9. CDR3 in amino acids: CASSRRDRGGDEQYF. CDR3 sequence (DNA): TGTGCCAGCAGCCGCCGGGACAGGGGTGGCGACGAGCAGTACTTC.

This chain joins TRBV29-1 and TRBJ1-1; D is ambiguous. The germline gives CDR1 SQVTM, CDR2 ANQGSEA. V was cut by 6 bases and J by 6 bases, with 17 bases left in between. The CDR3 runs to 13 residues. CDR3 sequence: CSVGLKLKPEAFF. Written as DNA, the CDR3 is TGCAGCGTCGGACTAAAACTTAAACCTGAAGCTTTCTTT. The full variable domain, its missing parts supplied by reference TRBV29-1 and TRBJ1-1, is SAVISQKPSRDICQRGTSLTIQCQVDSQVTMMFWYRQQPGQSLTLIATANQGSEATYESGFVIDKFPISRPNLTFSTLTVSNMSPEDSSIYLCSVGLKLKPEAFFGQGTRLTVV.

The chain links TRBV27 to TRBJ2-2, with 8 nucleotides matching TRBD2. Per the germline V gene, CDR1 is MNHEY and CDR2 is SMNVEV (reference sequence). J was trimmed by 0 bases and V by 7 bases; bases with no gene match: 4. The CDR3 has 15 residues. DNA for the CDR3: TGTGCCAGCACCCCGGGGGGGGCGAACACCGGGGAGCTGTTTTTT. It codes for CASTPGGANTGELFF.

This rearrangement joins TRBV19 to TRBJ1-1, with 8 bases fitting TRBD1. Trimming cost V 8 bases and J 5 bases; bases outside gene matches: 7. The CDR3 length is 13 residues. Germline V gives CDR1 LNHDA, CDR2 SQIVND (reference sequence). In DNA form, the CDR3 reads TGTGCCAGTCAGCGGACAGGGTTGACTGAAGCTTTCTTT. Amino acids: CASQRTGLTEAFF.

The rearrangement joins TRBV2 to TRBJ1-2, with D maybe TRBD1 (5 bases). This CDR3 region has 15 residues. The V end lost 5 bases, the J end lost 1 base, and 14 bases lay between the germline ends. The germline V gene encodes CDR1 SNHLY and CDR2 FYNNEI. The chain's CDR3 is CASSTFGTGNYGYTF. The CDR3 region has the DNA TGTGCCAGCAGTACCTTCGGGACTGGTAACTATGGCTACACCTTC.

The chain employs TRBV25-1 and TRBJ1-4; D is undetermined. The germline gives CDR1 MGHDK, CDR2 SYGVNS. The ends were cut back, 1 base at V and 7 bases at J, with 10 bases in the middle. The CDR3 loop spans 14 amino acids. The CDR3 nucleotides are TGTGCCAGCAGTGAATGGGGAGGAGGTGAAAAACTGTTTTTT. Translation: CASSEWGGGEKLFF. Full variable domain (rest looked up from reference TRBV25-1 and TRBJ1-4): EADIYQTPRYLVIGTGKKITLECSQTMGHDKMYWYQQDPGMELHLIHYSYGVNSTEKGDLSSESTVSRIRTEHFPLTLESARPSHTSQYLCASSEWGGGEKLFFGSGTQLSVL.

In DNA form, the CDR3 reads TGTGCCAGCAGTCAAAGTTACAACAGGGCATCCTACGAGCAGTACTTC. It specifies CASSQSYNRASYEQYF. The chain combines TRBV5-6 with TRBJ2-7; possibly TRBD1 for D (6 bases). CDR1 is SGHDT, CDR2 YYEEEE, per germline. V lost 5 bases to trimming and J lost 1 base, with 19 bases between them. This CDR3 comprises 16 residues.

This sequence joins TRBV28 and TRBJ2-7, with TRBD2 identical over 11 bases. After removal of 2 bases from V and 3 bases from J, the junction contained 9 bases not matched to a gene. This CDR3 is built from 17 residues. CDR1 is MDHEN, CDR2 SYDVKM, per germline. The CDR3 protein is CASSLGGASGRNYEQYF. The CDR3, as DNA: TGTGCCAGCAGTTTAGGTGGGGCTAGCGGGAGGAACTACGAGCAGTACTTC.

The V gene is TRBV5-6, the J gene TRBJ2-7, with a weak D call TRBD1 (6 bases). V lost 3 bases to trimming and J lost 6 bases, with 13 bases between them. The CDR3 consists of 13 residues. Germline CDR1 and CDR2: SGHDT and YYEEEE. CDR3 in amino acids: CASSSWGPAEQYF. The DNA for the CDR3 is TGTGCCAGCAGCTCCTGGGGGCCGGCCGAGCAGTACTTC. Supplemented by reference TRBV5-6 and TRBJ2-7, the full variable domain reads DAGVTQSPTHLIKTRGQQVTLRCSPKSGHDTVSWYQQALGQGPQFIFQYYEEEERQRGNFPDRFSGHQFPNYSSELNVNALLLGDSALYLCASSSWGPAEQYFGPGTRLTVT.

This chain connects TRBV11-3 to TRBJ1-1, with 7 nucleotides matching TRBD1. Germline trimming cut 1 base from V and 4 bases from J; bases unmatched to any gene: 9. Germline V gives CDR1 SGHNT, CDR2 YENEEA. This CDR3 comprises 16 residues. The CDR3 is CASSLGDRAPTTEAFF. The CDR3 DNA is TGTGCCAGCAGCTTAGGTGACAGGGCACCAACCACTGAAGCTTTCTTT.

For the CDR3, the DNA is TGTGCCAGCCCCAAGTATCGGGGTCATCAGCCCCAGCATTTT. It yields the protein CASPKYRGHQPQHF. This chain links TRBV21-1 with TRBJ1-5. TRBV21-1 is reported as a pseudogene. This CDR3 is built from 14 residues.

The rearrangement joins TRBV7-8 to TRBJ1-5; maybe TRBD1 (5 bases). Deletions cut 3 bases from V and 4 bases from J, with 10 bases between. Looked up from germline, CDR1 is SGHVS and CDR2 is FQNEAQ. The CDR3 consists of 14 residues. CDR3 amino acids: CASSFSGNNQPQHF. The CDR3 DNA sequence: TGTGCCAGCAGCTTTTCAGGGAATAATCAGCCCCAGCATTTT.

V usage is TRBV6-1 and J usage is TRBJ1-2, with TRBD1 matching over 9 bases. Looked up from germline, CDR1 is MNHNS and CDR2 is SASEGT. The J segment lost 4 bases and the V segment lost 2 bases, leaving 5 bases of the junction unmatched. This CDR3 spans 15 amino acids. The DNA of the CDR3 is TGTGCCAGCAGTGAAACCGGGACAGGGCGCTATGGCTACACCTTC. It codes for CASSETGTGRYGYTF.

The count of this clone is one. The chain uses TRBV28 and TRBJ1-3; D is uncertain. Trimming removed 3 bases at V and 4 bases at J, with 10 bases between. The CDR3 consists of 14 residues. Germline V gene sequence: CDR1 MDHEN, CDR2 SYDVKM. The chain's CDR3 is CASSFRGGGNTIYF. The CDR3 nucleotides read TGTGCCAGCAGTTTTCGGGGTGGGGGAAACACCATATATTTT. Based on the CDR3 plus reference TRBV28 and TRBJ1-3, the full variable domain is DVKVTQSSRYLVKRTGEKVFLECVQDMDHENMFWYRQDPGLGLRLIYFSYDVKMKEKGDIPEGYSVSREKKERFSLILESASTNQTSMYLCASSFRGGGNTIYFGEGSWLTVV.

This chain uses TRBV5-1 with TRBJ1-1; maybe TRBD1 (6 bases). The germline gives CDR1 SGHRS, CDR2 YFSETQ. The CDR3 has 14 amino acids. V gave up 1 base and J gave up 5 bases, with 12 bases separating them. CDR3 DNA: TGCGCCAGCAGCTTGCACCCTAGGGGGACTGAAGCTTTCTTT. Translation: CASSLHPRGTEAFF.

The chain combines TRBV3-1 (or the pseudogene TRBV3-2) with TRBJ1-2, with D hard to call. The CDR3 is made up of 13 amino acids. Trimming took off 2 bases at V and 5 bases at J, with 9 bases between the two ends. Germline V lookup: CDR1 LGHDT, CDR2 YNNKEL (reference sequence). This CDR3 reads CASSQRGSYGYTF. CDR3 DNA sequence: TGTGCCAGCAGCCAACGAGGGAGTTATGGCTACACCTTC.

V and J are TRBV18 and TRBJ2-5; D unresolved. Trimming stripped 6 bases from V and 1 base from J, with 12 bases between. The CDR3 totals 14 residues. CDR1 and CDR2 from the germline V gene are KGHSH and LQKENI. CDR3 loop: CASSSSQIQETQYF. CDR3 coding DNA: TGTGCCAGCTCTTCGTCCCAGATCCAAGAGACCCAGTACTTC.

The genes are TRBV28 and TRBJ2-7; no firm D call. The CDR3 sequence is 12 residues long. Germline V gene lookup returns CDR1 MDHEN and CDR2 SYDVKM. The V and J ends lost 5 bases and 6 bases respectively, with 11 bases between them. The CDR3 loop is CASSLDTLEQYF. The CDR3, as DNA: TGTGCCAGCAGTCTCGACACCCTCGAGCAGTACTTC.